This T cell receptor (beta chain) was sequenced during a study of CD8+CD57+ T cells in acquired aplastic anemia. Across the study: Healthy donors gave 11 million or so reads on average for CD4+ cells.

As to this clonotype: Its antigen remains unidentified.

This CDR3 has 16 residues. Trimming removed 2 bases from V and 4 bases from J, with 15 bases in between. The study profiled TCR beta VDJ and CDR3 using genomic DNA as template. TCRdb analysed the reads with MiXCR anew, one entry per CDR3 protein. The sample records under 250,000 distinct CDR3 sequences, around 32% being singletons. Study findings and constraints: Under 35 was the count of CD8+ CDR3 sequences that patients shared with controls.

The receptor was isolated from a human donor in good health, serving as a control. The rearrangement joins TRBV12-3 or TRBV12-4 to TRBJ1-3, with D possibly matching TRBD1 (5 bases). Sequencing input: sorted CD4+, CD8+, or CD8+CD57+ T cells (not recorded which) from PBMCs. In DNA, the CDR3 is TGTGCCAGCAGTTTAATCGTCCCAGGGTCGGGAAACACCATATATTTT. Its protein is CASSLIVPGSGNTIYF.